These 24 T cell receptor beta chains share one sample of origin, sequenced in a study of blood T cell repertoires in COVID-19. Clones were read by immunoSEQ multiplex PCR, and TCRdb kept only the in-frame ones, dropping some. The sample contains roughly 140,000 clones, approximately 88% of which appear only once. Material: peripheral blood. The receptors shown here come from a human donor in a cohort sampled during active COVID-19.

CDR3 residues: CASRTSGGPNTGELFF. In DNA form, the CDR3 reads TGTGCCAGCAGAACTAGCGGGGGGCCGAACACCGGGGAGCTGTTTTTT. The chain carries TRBV2 and TRBJ2-2; 12 positions agree with TRBD2. The V gene's germline CDR1 is SNHLY and CDR2 FYNNEI. This CDR3 comprises 16 residues. V shed 6 bases and J 0 bases; nucleotides not matched to a gene: 2.

This rearrangement joins TRBV15 to TRBJ1-5, with D possibly being TRBD1 (5 bases). Trimming cost V 0 bases and J 0 bases, with 6 bases left between them. The germline gives CDR1 LNHNV, CDR2 YYDKDF (reference sequence). This CDR3 region has 15 residues. The CDR3 DNA is TGTGCCACCAGCAGAGACACAGGTAGCAATCAGCCCCAGCATTTT. Amino acid sequence: CATSRDTGSNQPQHF.

This rearrangement joins TRBV5-1 to TRBJ2-1; weak D call: TRBD2 (5 bases). CDR1 is SGHRS and CDR2 is YFSETQ in the germline V gene. V shed 4 bases and J shed 8 bases, with 13 bases lying between them. The CDR3 contains 13 residues. The CDR3: CASSRGNGDEQFF. DNA of the CDR3: TGCGCCAGCAGCCGGGGTAACGGGGATGAGCAGTTCTTC.

The chain uses TRBV29-1 and TRBJ1-1; D unresolved. The CDR3 is made up of 13 amino acids. V lost 8 bases and J 1 base, leaving 14 bases between the germline ends. CDR1 and CDR2 from the germline V gene are SQVTM and ANQGSEA. The CDR3 nucleotides are TGCAGCACTACCTTAGGCGGGAACACTGAAGCTTTCTTT. Residues: CSTTLGGNTEAFF.

This clone has only one observation. The CDR3 region has the DNA TGTGCCAGCAGCGCGGGGGGCAGAATTAATGAAAAACTGTTTTTT. Translating it yields CASSAGGRINEKLFF. J is TRBJ1-4 and V is TRBV9; weak D call: TRBD1 (6 bases). This CDR3 is 15 amino acids long. The V gene's germline CDR1 is SGDLS and CDR2 YYNGEE. The V end was cut by 3 bases, the J end by 4 bases, with 13 bases between.

The chain joins TRBV19 to TRBJ2-5, with 10 bases aligning to TRBD2. Germline V CDR1 and CDR2: LNHDA, SQIVND (reference sequence). This CDR3 has 17 amino acids. V shed 1 base, J shed 2 bases, and the junction held 7 bases outside the gene matches. The CDR3 sequence is CASSIGGLAVWQETQYF. The CDR3 nucleotides read TGTGCCAGTAGTATAGGAGGACTAGCGGTCTGGCAAGAGACCCAGTACTTC.

The J gene is TRBJ1-2, the V gene TRBV6-4; maybe TRBD1 (5 bases). The V gene lost 3 bases and the J gene lost 4 bases, with 9 bases spanning the gap. The CDR3 runs to 13 residues. The germline CDR1 and CDR2 sequences are MRHNA and SNTAGT. CDR3 sequence: CASSEGRGYGYTF. In nucleotides, the CDR3 is TGTGCCAGCAGTGAGGGGCGCGGCTATGGCTACACCTTC.

The J gene is TRBJ2-3, the V gene TRBV7-6; TRBD1 is a possible D gene (5 bases). The CDR3 runs to 14 residues. Trimming left V 4 bases short and J 4 bases short, with 12 bases between. Germline V CDR1 and CDR2: SGHVS, FNYEAQ. CDR3: CASSYDSASDTQYF. CDR3 in DNA: TGTGCCAGCAGCTACGACAGCGCCTCAGATACGCAGTATTTT.

The chain employs TRBV11-2 and TRBJ2-5, with a weak D call TRBD2 (5 bases). Trimming pared 5 bases from V and 3 bases from J, leaving 16 bases between. The CDR3 loop spans 15 amino acids. CDR1 SGHAT and CDR2 FQNNGV come from the germline V gene. This CDR3 is CASSPRVGGKETQYF. The CDR3 nucleotides are TGTGCCAGCAGCCCGAGGGTTGGAGGCAAAGAGACCCAGTACTTC.

The chain uses TRBV7-9 and TRBJ1-2; D ambiguous. Trimming removed 1 base at V and 4 bases at J, with 16 bases between. Per the germline V gene, CDR1 is SEHNR and CDR2 is FQNEAQ (reference sequence). CDR3 length equals 16 residues. The CDR3 sequence is CASSLGPADRSYGYTF. The CDR3 coding sequence is TGTGCCAGCAGCTTAGGTCCCGCGGATCGAAGCTATGGCTACACCTTC.

This chain connects TRBV7-8 to TRBJ1-2; weak D call: TRBD1 (5 bases). The germline V and J ends were trimmed by 0 bases and 3 bases, with 11 bases remaining between them. CDR1 is SGHVS, CDR2 FQNEAQ, per germline. The CDR3 sequence is 15 residues long. The CDR3 nucleotides are TGTGCCAGCAGCTTAGCCCCAGGGTACGACTATGGCTACACCTTC. Protein sequence: CASSLAPGYDYGYTF.

This chain links TRBV4-2 with TRBJ2-3; weak D call: TRBD2 (7 bases). V was shortened by 0 bases and J by 3 bases, with 13 bases between the two germline ends. The germline gives CDR1 LGHNA, CDR2 YNFKEQ. This CDR3 is built from 16 residues. The CDR3: CASSQEGGELTDTQYF. The CDR3 nucleotides are TGTGCCAGCAGCCAAGAAGGGGGGGAACTAACAGATACGCAGTATTTT.

The V and J genes are TRBV18 and TRBJ1-2, with a weak D call TRBD1 (5 bases). The germline V gene encodes CDR1 KGHSH and CDR2 LQKENI. CDR3 length: 14 amino acids. V was shortened by 3 bases and J by 8 bases, with 16 bases between the two germline ends. CDR3 sequence: CASSPTPEGAGYTF. The CDR3 DNA follows: TGTGCCAGCTCACCTACCCCAGAAGGGGCAGGCTACACCTTC.

This clone was observed a few times. The V gene is TRBV3-1 (or the pseudogene TRBV3-2), the J gene TRBJ1-6; D is unresolved. This CDR3 has 14 residues. The ends were cut back, 3 bases at V and 4 bases at J, with 7 bases in the middle. The germline V gene encodes CDR1 LGHDT and CDR2 YNNKEL (reference sequence). The CDR3 sequence: CASSQDSYNSPLHF. CDR3 nucleotides: TGTGCCAGCAGCCAGGACTCTTATAATTCACCCCTCCACTTT.

The V call is TRBV7-9, the J call TRBJ1-2, with TRBD1 identical over 10 bases. Losses at the gene ends were 5 bases for V and 6 bases for J; bases not matched to a gene: 3. Germline V CDR1 and CDR2: SEHNR, FQNEAQ (reference sequence). CDR3 length equals 13 residues. Written as DNA, the CDR3 is TGTGCCAGCAGCAGCGGGACAGGGGATGGCTACACCTTC. This codes for CASSSGTGDGYTF.

This chain links TRBV5-1 with TRBJ2-5; 11 bases match TRBD2. J was trimmed by 6 bases and V by 4 bases; bases with no gene match: 14. Germline V gene lookup returns CDR1 SGHRS and CDR2 YFSETQ. CDR3 length: 17 residues. Here the CDR3 reads CASSHRLAGSQKKTQYF. In DNA form, the CDR3 reads TGCGCCAGCAGCCACAGACTAGCGGGGAGCCAGAAGAAGACCCAGTACTTC.

Only a few counts were recorded for this clone. V is TRBV20-1 and J is TRBJ1-2; D uncertain. CDR1 and CDR2 from the germline V gene are DFQATT and SNEGSKA (reference sequence). With 3 bases removed from V and 7 bases from J, the gap between germline ends came to 15 bases. The CDR3 consists of 13 residues. The CDR3 sequence is CSASLKPSGGYTF. CDR3 DNA: TGCAGTGCTAGTCTTAAGCCCTCCGGTGGCTACACCTTC.

V is TRBV6-2 or TRBV6-3 and J is TRBJ2-1; 12 bases fit TRBD2. Germline V gene data show CDR1 as MNHEY and CDR2 as SVGEGT. Trimming removed 6 bases from V and 6 bases from J; junction bases left unmatched: 3. The CDR3 runs to 14 residues. The CDR3 nucleotides read TGTGCCAGCAGCCCGACTAGCGGGGGCAATGAGCAGTTCTTC. As protein: CASSPTSGGNEQFF.

This chain links TRBV2 with TRBJ1-2, with 12 bases lining up with TRBD1. V was pared by 2 bases and J by 8 bases, with 6 bases of the junction left unmatched. Per the germline V gene, CDR1 is SNHLY and CDR2 is FYNNEI. This CDR3 is 15 amino acids long. DNA of the CDR3: TGTGCCAGCAGTGAATCCCGGGACAGGGGGCCGGGCTACACCTTC. Translated, it gives CASSESRDRGPGYTF.

The V and J genes are TRBV11-2 and TRBJ1-2; D unresolved. The CDR3 extends over 16 amino acids. Germline assignment: CDR1 SGHAT and CDR2 FQNNGV. With 5 bases removed from V and 8 bases from J, the gap between germline ends came to 24 bases. The CDR3 DNA follows: TGTGCCAGCAGCAAAATGTCCGCCAGGCGGGCGAGAGGCTACACCTTC. This gives the protein CASSKMSARRARGYTF.

The chain joins TRBV24-1 to TRBJ2-3; 7 positions match TRBD1. Looked up from germline, CDR1 is KGHDR and CDR2 is SFDVKD. This CDR3 contains 16 residues. The trim removed 3 bases at V and 2 bases at J, leaving 7 bases unmatched. CDR3 in DNA: TGTGCCACCAGTGATCGCTCCGGACAGGTCACAGATACGCAGTATTTT. Protein sequence: CATSDRSGQVTDTQYF.

V usage is TRBV27 and J usage is TRBJ2-1; 9 bases match TRBD2. Germline CDR1 MNHEY, CDR2 SMNVEV (reference sequence). CDR3 length: 16 amino acids. Losses at the gene ends were 0 bases for V and 0 bases for J; bases not matched to a gene: 0. CDR3 sequence reads: CASSLSSGGSYNEQFF. For the CDR3, the DNA is TGTGCCAGCAGTTTATCTAGCGGGGGCTCCTACAATGAGCAGTTCTTC.

The rearrangement uses TRBV7-2 and TRBJ1-1; perhaps TRBD1 as D (6 bases). Trimming shortened V by 9 bases and J by 4 bases, and 15 bases separated the two germline ends. The CDR3 spans 13 residues. Germline CDR1 reads SGHTA; CDR2 reads FQGNSA. The CDR3 DNA follows: TGTGCCAGTTTACTACAGGGTGCCACTGAAGCTTTCTTT. It codes for CASLLQGATEAFF.

The CDR3 DNA reads TGTGCCAGCAGCGTAGGAAGGGGAGGAACTAATGAAAAACTGTTTTTT. Translating it yields CASSVGRGGTNEKLFF. The chain recombines TRBV9 with TRBJ1-4, with D possibly TRBD1 on 5 matching bases. V was shortened by 0 bases and J by 1 base, with 10 bases between the two germline ends. CDR1 is SGDLS and CDR2 is YYNGEE in the germline V gene. This CDR3 is built from 16 residues.